This entry is about one T cell receptor beta chain. This sample was included in a study of shared clonotypes between healthy human individuals. The germline gives CDR1 SQVTM, CDR2 ANQGSEA. V was pared by 6 bases and J by 5 bases, with 12 bases of the junction left unmatched. This CDR3 contains 14 residues. The assay was immunoSEQ multiplex PCR, and TCRdb's table has in-frame clones only and misses some. The table shows hundreds of thousands of clones, with 90% to 97% occurring only once. This TCR came from a woman in her twenties or thirties in good health. The chain recombines TRBV29-1 with TRBJ1-1, with 7 bases fitting TRBD1. The sequenced material came from naive CD4+ T cells sorted from blood. The subset was: CD45RA+ positively selected. CDR3 residues: CSVVTQGWNTEAFF. The CDR3 DNA follows: TGCAGCGTAGTAACACAGGGGTGGAATACTGAAGCTTTCTTT.